The T cell receptor beta chain described here comes from a study of vaccination effects on CD4 cells after COVID-19 (dated by TCRdb to between 2021 and 2024). A note on the overall study: Each participant got two doses of an mRNA SARS-CoV-2 vaccine, either BNT162b2 or mRNA-1273. Cultures from other donors in the study were sequenced using the Oncomine TCR Beta short-read assay on an Illumina iSeq 100. SARS-CoV-2 spike-specific CD4+ TCR repertoires were compared before and after mRNA vaccination in COVID-19 convalescent patients and in infection-naive vaccine recipients. A total of 10 COVID-19 convalescent patients and several SARS-CoV-2-naive healthy vaccine recipients were included in the full study.

The protocol used for the library was the immunoSEQ multiplex PCR assay. DNA from the CD4+ T cells that had been cultured and isolated underwent TCR beta CDR3 sequencing. In the source study's methods: The analysis removed non-productive TCR sequences, trimmed reads to the CDR3 region, and retained only CDR3s that were 7 or more amino acids long. The MANAFEST web app was used to pick out antigen-specific clonotypes by comparing their expansion in peptide wells with that in reference cultures. To count as positive, a clone had to show expansion at FDR<0.05 compared with the reference and with all other wells, an odds ratio above 5, and a frequency above 0.1% in two replicate wells. Cross-reactive clonotypes were defined as significantly expanded in SARS-CoV-2 spike wells and in at least one common cold coronavirus spike condition. Levenshtein distance calculated with the stringdist R package was used to assess CDR3 similarity, and unrooted trees were constructed with ape in R 3.6.1. TCRdb stores this immuneACCESS table with in-frame sequences only. Part of the clones is absent; in the studies checked, under half of the shortfall reflects unresolved V genes, and no reason is known for the rest. V and J calls and clone size are copied from that table; D and trimming were computed from the DNA. The sample table contains approximately 23,000 clones; only one count was recorded for approximately 64% of them. Together, the top ten hold more than 9% of the sample.

This clone has just a few counts. The target of this receptor is not known. No base quality information exists; no much larger clone differs at one position. Here is what the overall study found, with its caveats: Among healthy vaccine recipients, nearly all vaccine-induced clones were SARS-CoV-2 mono-reactive, and just 1 of 255 was cross-reactive with common cold coronaviruses. Clones induced by infection and clones induced by vaccination both contracted markedly at late timepoints after vaccination, which fits with T cell responses waning over time. Limitations of the study were the small number of convalescent patients and the absence of early post-infection timepoints.

CDR1 and CDR2 are read off the germline V gene as SNHLY and FYNNEI. There are 16 amino acids in the CDR3, from cysteine to phenylalanine inclusive. The sequence is cut down to CDR3 DNA, 48 bases in frame from base 1. Trimmed from V: 5 bases; trimmed from J: 8 bases; junction bases lacking a gene match: 12. In the ViraFEST assay, PBMC were stimulated with viral peptide pools, and antigen-specific CD4+ T cell clonotypes were then identified by expansion using TCR sequencing. After about 10 days of culture, CD4+ T cells were isolated with the EasySep CD4+ T cell isolation kit. Negative nucleocapsid antibody results before and after vaccination confirmed that the healthy vaccine recipients had no prior SARS-CoV-2 infection. A few million PBMC per well were cultured with approximately 10 ug/ml peptides in IMDM containing 5% human AB serum, 8.5 to 10 IU/ml IL-2 and gentamicin. On days 3 and 7, half of the culture medium was replaced with fresh IL-2-containing medium. Unless noted otherwise, every peptide stimulation condition was grown in triplicate wells. Using Ficoll-Paque Plus gradient centrifugation, PBMC were separated from whole blood and then either used fresh or cryopreserved at -140C. The overlapping peptide pools covered the spike proteins of SARS-CoV-2 as well as those of the common cold coronaviruses HCoV-NL63, HCoV-OC43 and HCoV-229E. The QIAamp micro DNA kit was used to extract genomic DNA from the cultured CD4+ T cells.

The specimen was CD4+ T cells from PBMCs cultured with HCoV-NL63 spike peptides, collected before COVID-19 vaccination. This sample's cell subset or site label indicates: HCoV-NL63 spike overlapping peptide pool stimulation. This TCR was recovered from a human donor who received a COVID-19 vaccine. This receptor chain uses TRBV2 and TRBJ1-4; 9 of the junction bases match TRBD1. The nucleotides read TGTGCCAGCAGTCAAAGTGGGCTGACAGGGGGGGAAAAACTGTTTTTT. Translated, this gives CASSQSGLTGGEKLFF.